Described below is a single T cell receptor (beta chain) sequence and its context. As yet, its antigen is unknown. The V gene's germline CDR1 is DFQATT and CDR2 SNEGSKA (reference sequence). Deletions cut 5 bases from V and 4 bases from J, with 6 bases between. The CDR3 is made up of 11 amino acids. The sample belongs to a study of radiation and T cells in renal cell carcinoma. Study-wide points: From baseline, blood top tumor clonotypes peaked at 2 weeks post-radiation.

Here immunoSEQ multiplex PCR was the method, and the copy in TCRdb shows in-frame clones only, minus some. The sample consists of 130,000 to 150,000 clones, about 88% of them appearing once. Time point defined: baseline pretreatment blood. Described treatment: 15 Gy SBRT to primary tumor, nephrectomy 4 weeks later. The V call is TRBV20-1, the J call TRBJ2-1; D remains ambiguous. The source of this sequence is a woman between 45 and 60 years old with renal cell carcinoma. The specimen comprised blood, sampled from a patient whose treatment included radiotherapy and nephrectomy. CDR3 region: CSAQTYNEQFF. The CDR3 DNA is TGCAGTGCTCAGACTTACAATGAGCAGTTCTTC.